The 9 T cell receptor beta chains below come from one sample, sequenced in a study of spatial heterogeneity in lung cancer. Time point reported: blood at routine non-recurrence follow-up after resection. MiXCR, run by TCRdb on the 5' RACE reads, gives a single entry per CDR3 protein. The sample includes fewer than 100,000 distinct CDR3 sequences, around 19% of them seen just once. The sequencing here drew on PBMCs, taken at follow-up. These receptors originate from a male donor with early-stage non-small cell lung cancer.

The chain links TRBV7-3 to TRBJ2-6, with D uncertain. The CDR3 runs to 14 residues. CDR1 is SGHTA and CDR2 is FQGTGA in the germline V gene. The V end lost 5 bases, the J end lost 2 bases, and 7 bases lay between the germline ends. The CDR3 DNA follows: TGTGCCAGCAGCACAAGTACTGGGGCCAACGTCCTGACTTTC. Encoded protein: CASSTSTGANVLTF.

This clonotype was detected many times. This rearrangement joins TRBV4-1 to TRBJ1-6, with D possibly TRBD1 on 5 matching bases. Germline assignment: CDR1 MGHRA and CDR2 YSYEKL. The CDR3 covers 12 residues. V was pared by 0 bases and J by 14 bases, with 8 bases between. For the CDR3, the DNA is TGCGCCAGCAGCCAAGACAGAGGGGCCCTCCACTTT. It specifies CASSQDRGALHF.

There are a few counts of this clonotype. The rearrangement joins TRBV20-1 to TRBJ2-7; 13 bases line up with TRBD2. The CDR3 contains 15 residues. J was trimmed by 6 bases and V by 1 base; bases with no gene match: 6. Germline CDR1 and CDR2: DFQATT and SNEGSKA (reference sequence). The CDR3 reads CSARGTSGGAVEQYV. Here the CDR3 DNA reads TGCAGTGCTAGAGGAACTAGCGGGGGGGCGGTCGAGCAGTACGTC.

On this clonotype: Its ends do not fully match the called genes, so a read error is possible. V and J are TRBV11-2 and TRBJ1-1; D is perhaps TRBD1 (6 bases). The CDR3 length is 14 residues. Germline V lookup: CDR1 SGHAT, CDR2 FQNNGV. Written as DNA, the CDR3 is TGTGCCAGCAGCTTAGGATCCGGACAGACTGAAGCTTCCTTT. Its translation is CASSLGSGQTEASF.

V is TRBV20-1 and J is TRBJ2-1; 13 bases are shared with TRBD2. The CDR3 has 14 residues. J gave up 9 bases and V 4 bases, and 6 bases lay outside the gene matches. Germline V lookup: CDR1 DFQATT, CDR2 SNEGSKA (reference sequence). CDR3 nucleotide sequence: TGCAGTGCTATAGGGACTAGCGGGATACGTGAGCAGTTCTTC. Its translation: CSAIGTSGIREQFF.

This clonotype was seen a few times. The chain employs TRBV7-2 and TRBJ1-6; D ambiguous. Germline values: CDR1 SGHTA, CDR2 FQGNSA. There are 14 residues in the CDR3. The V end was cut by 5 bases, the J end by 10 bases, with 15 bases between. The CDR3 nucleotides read TGTGCCAGCAGCCCGGGCGAGACTTCCTCACCCCTCCACTTT. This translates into CASSPGETSSPLHF.

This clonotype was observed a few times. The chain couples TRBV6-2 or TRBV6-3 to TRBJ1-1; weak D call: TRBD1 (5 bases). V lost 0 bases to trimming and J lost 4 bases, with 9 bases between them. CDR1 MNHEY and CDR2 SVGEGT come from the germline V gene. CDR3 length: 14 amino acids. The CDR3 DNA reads TGTGCCAGCAGTTACTCGGCAGGGACCACTGAAGCTTTCTTT. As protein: CASSYSAGTTEAFF.

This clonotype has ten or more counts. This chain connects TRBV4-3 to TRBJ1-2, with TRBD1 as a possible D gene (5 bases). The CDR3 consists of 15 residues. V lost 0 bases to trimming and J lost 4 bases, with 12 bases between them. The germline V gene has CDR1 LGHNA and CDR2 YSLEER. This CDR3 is CASSQEWSQGYGYTF. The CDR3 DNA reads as TGCGCCAGCAGCCAAGAATGGTCCCAGGGCTATGGCTACACCTTC.

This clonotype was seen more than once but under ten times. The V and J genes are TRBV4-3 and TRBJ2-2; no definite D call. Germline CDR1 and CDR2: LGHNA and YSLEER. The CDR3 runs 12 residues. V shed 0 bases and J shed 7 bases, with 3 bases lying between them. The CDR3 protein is CASSQDYGELFF. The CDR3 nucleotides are TGCGCCAGCAGCCAAGATTACGGGGAGCTGTTTTTT.